Following are 18 T cell receptor beta chains from one sample sequenced in a study of a mutant IDH1 vaccine in newly diagnosed glioma (dated by TCRdb to the early 2020s). Reading the label with the study, this specimen's time point is: week 5, during vaccination. A 20-mer mutant IDH1 peptide at 300 micrograms in Montanide made up each vaccine dose, which was injected subcutaneously together with topical imiquimod. These receptors' antigens are unknown. The method behind the library was the immunoSEQ multiplex PCR assay. Here the immuneACCESS table is served through TCRdb, limited to in-frame sequences with V and J called. Missing clones are a known gap in these copies; in checked studies unresolved V genes cover under half, and the rest lacks a known reason. Counted in this sample were about 59,000 clones; around 90% of them appeared once. Clones ranked in the top ten supply about 4.6% of the sample.

The sequences come from PBMCs, collected from a glioma patient whose treatment included an IDH1 peptide vaccine. The receptors originated from a woman in her thirties or forties with glioma.

The table lists this clone with a few counts. The chain has TRBV30 and TRBJ1-1; D is undetermined. CDR1 and CDR2 (germline): GTSNPN, SVGIG (reference sequence). Trimming cost V 0 bases and J 0 bases, with 5 bases left between them. This CDR3 region has 13 residues. CDR3 sequence: CAWSVSLNTEAFF. CDR3 DNA sequence: TGTGCCTGGAGTGTGTCCCTGAACACTGAAGCTTTCTTT.

This chain uses TRBV29-1 with TRBJ1-1; D ambiguous. This CDR3 comprises 14 residues. Germline lookup yields CDR1 SQVTM and CDR2 ANQGSEA. The V end lost 1 base, the J end lost 1 base, and 10 bases lay between the germline ends. The chain's CDR3 is CSVEGAGRNTEAFF. The CDR3 nucleotides read TGCAGCGTTGAAGGCGCAGGACGGAACACTGAAGCTTTCTTT. The variable domain in full, with the rest retrieved from reference TRBV29-1 and TRBJ1-1, is SAVISQKPSRDICQRGTSLTIQCQVDSQVTMMFWYRQQPGQSLTLIATANQGSEATYESGFVIDKFPISRPNLTFSTLTVSNMSPEDSSIYLCSVEGAGRNTEAFFGQGTRLTVV.

The sample holds one count of this clone. V gene TRBV5-1 combines with J gene TRBJ1-2; the D gene is possibly TRBD1 (6 bases). The CDR3 length is 12 residues. Germline CDR1 and CDR2: SGHRS and YFSETQ. The V and J ends lost 4 bases and 4 bases respectively, with 8 bases between them. The CDR3: CASSPDSYGYTF. The DNA of the CDR3 is TGCGCCAGCAGCCCGGACAGCTATGGCTACACCTTC.

The chain is built from TRBV2 and TRBJ2-3, with D perhaps TRBD2 (5 bases). With 8 bases removed from V and 3 bases from J, the gap between germline ends came to 12 bases. The CDR3 consists of 13 residues. Germline-derived CDR1 and CDR2 are SNHLY and FYNNEI. The CDR3 DNA reads TGTGCCAGCGGAGGCGGAGAGACAGATACGCAGTATTTT. The encoded protein is CASGGGETDTQYF.

The chain joins TRBV18 to TRBJ1-2, with D perhaps matching TRBD1 (6 bases). The CDR3 spans 13 residues. The V gene's germline CDR1 is KGHSH and CDR2 LQKENI. V lost 3 bases, J lost 6 bases, and 11 bases lay in between. CDR3 DNA sequence: TGTGCCAGCTCACCGCGTTCAGGGGATGGCTACACCTTC. It translates to CASSPRSGDGYTF.

The chain joins TRBV7-2 to TRBJ2-3; 13 bases fit TRBD2. Unmatched junction bases numbered 6, after V lost 5 bases and J lost 7 bases. Germline CDR1 SGHTA, CDR2 FQGNSA. The CDR3 covers 15 residues. CDR3 DNA: TGTGCCAGCAGCCTCGGGACTAGCGGGACAAATACGCAGTATTTT. Amino acid sequence: CASSLGTSGTNTQYF.

J is TRBJ2-2 and V is TRBV29-1; D gene ambiguous. The CDR3 spans 12 residues. Per germline, CDR1 SQVTM and CDR2 ANQGSEA. V lost 8 bases, J lost 1 base, and 8 bases lay in between. This chain's CDR3 is CSLSLNTGELFF. Written as DNA, the CDR3 is TGCAGCCTATCCTTGAACACCGGGGAGCTGTTTTTT.

This chain uses TRBV7-9 with TRBJ2-7; possible D gene TRBD2, 6 bases. The germline CDR1 and CDR2 sequences are SEHNR and FQNEAQ (reference sequence). The V gene lost 5 bases and the J gene lost 3 bases, with 11 bases spanning the gap. This CDR3 has 13 residues. CDR3 protein: CASSPGLFYEQYF. CDR3 bases: TGTGCCAGCAGCCCCGGACTATTCTACGAGCAGTACTTC.

The V gene is TRBV5-1, the J gene TRBJ2-3; 7 nucleotides line up with TRBD1. CDR3 length: 16 amino acids. Per the germline V gene, CDR1 is SGHRS and CDR2 is YFSETQ. With V trimmed by 0 bases and J by 2 bases, 6 bases remained unmatched. This CDR3 is CASSLEGTAFTDTQYF. As DNA, the CDR3 is TGCGCCAGCAGCTTGGAGGGGACAGCCTTCACAGATACGCAGTATTTT.

J is TRBJ1-2 and V is TRBV27; TRBD1 might be the D (6 bases). The CDR3 extends over 14 amino acids. Trimming left V 4 bases short and J 6 bases short, with 15 bases between. CDR1 is MNHEY, CDR2 SMNVEV, per germline (reference sequence). CDR3 coding DNA: TGTGCCAGCAGTTCGGGAAGGGGGAAGGATGGCTACACCTTC. Translated: CASSSGRGKDGYTF.

The chain has TRBV2 and TRBJ2-1; 9 nucleotides match TRBD2. CDR3 length: 14 residues. After removal of 6 bases from V and 6 bases from J, the junction contained 6 bases not matched to a gene. Germline CDR1 and CDR2: SNHLY and FYNNEI. CDR3 amino acids: CASSRSGSGNEQFF. The CDR3 coding sequence is TGTGCCAGCAGCCGTAGCGGGAGTGGCAATGAGCAGTTCTTC.

The rearrangement joins TRBV6-1 to TRBJ2-2, with 10 bases aligning to TRBD1. Germline values: CDR1 MNHNS, CDR2 SASEGT. Trimming cost V 3 bases and J 5 bases; bases outside gene matches: 3. The CDR3 is 15 amino acids. The CDR3 DNA follows: TGTGCCAGCAGTGAGGACAGGGGGAGAACCGGGGAGCTGTTTTTT. This encodes CASSEDRGRTGELFF.

CDR3: CASSPGLVEGWETQYF. The DNA of the CDR3 is TGTGCCAGCAGCCCCGGACTAGTAGAGGGTTGGGAGACCCAGTACTTC. The V gene is TRBV7-9, the J gene TRBJ2-5; TRBD2 matches at 7 bases. With V trimmed by 5 bases and J by 5 bases, 14 bases remained unmatched. Germline V gene lookup returns CDR1 SEHNR and CDR2 FQNEAQ (reference sequence). The CDR3 spans 16 residues.

The rearrangement links TRBV5-4 to TRBJ2-2, with D perhaps matching TRBD2 (6 bases). The CDR3 has 15 amino acids. Trimming cost V 5 bases and J 7 bases, with 18 bases left between them. Germline V gives CDR1 SGHNT, CDR2 YYREEE (reference sequence). In nucleotides, the CDR3 is TGTGCCAGCAGACATAGGGACTCGCTAGTCGGGGAGCTGTTTTTT. This encodes CASRHRDSLVGELFF.

This clone was seen a single time. The chain has TRBV13 and TRBJ2-1; TRBD2 aligns across 12 bases. This CDR3 comprises 15 residues. The V and J ends lost 5 bases and 4 bases, in that order; junction bases with no gene match: 3. Germline CDR1 and CDR2: PRHDT and FYEKMQ (reference sequence). CDR3 in DNA: TGTGCCAGCAGCAGGACTAGCGGGGCGTACAATGAGCAGTTCTTC. It yields the protein CASSRTSGAYNEQFF.

The V gene is TRBV7-2, the J gene TRBJ1-2; 9 bases fit TRBD1. Losses at the gene ends were 5 bases for V and 8 bases for J; bases not matched to a gene: 12. The CDR3 length is 15 residues. The germline V gene encodes CDR1 SGHTA and CDR2 FQGNSA. In nucleotides, the CDR3 is TGTGCCAGCAGCCGACGGACAGGGGATACTAACGGCTACACCTTC. Its protein product is CASSRRTGDTNGYTF.

The chain couples TRBV5-4 to TRBJ2-3; 7 bases match TRBD1. The CDR3 covers 17 residues. Germline trimming cut 4 bases from V and 2 bases from J; bases unmatched to any gene: 13. Germline lookup yields CDR1 SGHNT and CDR2 YYREEE (reference sequence). CDR3 bases: TGTGCCAGCAGCGGGGGCCGGGACAGTCCTTACACAGATACGCAGTATTTT. Protein sequence: CASSGGRDSPYTDTQYF.

The chain employs TRBV19 and TRBJ2-6; D call uncertain. The CDR3 length is 15 residues. The ends were cut back, 7 bases at V and 1 base at J, with 11 bases in the middle. Germline CDR1 and CDR2: LNHDA and SQIVND (reference sequence). The CDR3 loop is CASTQTGSGANVLTF. In nucleotides, the CDR3 is TGTGCCAGTACTCAGACCGGGTCTGGGGCCAACGTCCTGACTTTC.